This T cell receptor (beta chain) was sequenced for a study of cytomegalovirus exposure and HLA in healthy donors. General study findings and limits: Clonal expansion, a later analysis showed, was greater in HLA-associated TCR beta chains than in equally common others.

The count of this clone is one. The antigen remains unidentified. Primers: 60 Vbeta forward and 13 Jbeta reverse. Produced via immunoSEQ multiplex PCR; TCRdb's table is partial and in-frame only. The sample lists 140,000 or so clones; about 80% were seen once. Germline assignment: CDR1 SNHLY and CDR2 FYNNEI. V was clipped by 6 bases and J by 8 bases, with 19 bases between them. The CDR3 has 14 amino acids. The chain joins TRBV2 to TRBJ1-2, with a tentative D call TRBD1 (6 bases). Sequenced: PBMCs. This receptor was obtained from a woman aged 60 to 75 in good health and CMV-seropositive. CDR3 nucleotides: TGTGCCAGCAGGGGATTGACAGGTCTGCCCGGCTACACCTTC. Its translation: CASRGLTGLPGYTF.